This T cell receptor (beta chain) stems from a study of control samples from healthy donors and cancer patients. Sequenced by immunoSEQ multiplex PCR; TCRdb stores in-frame clones only, minus some. The sample includes some 180,000 clones. The CDR3 runs to 14 residues. Germline CDR1 and CDR2: MNHEY and SVGEGT. Trimming took off 2 bases at V and 0 bases at J, with 8 bases between the two ends. The V gene is TRBV6-2 or TRBV6-3, the J gene TRBJ2-7; D unresolved. The receptor was derived from a woman aged 25 to 39 in good health. The sequencing input was blood. The CDR3 protein is CASSYRIRSYEQYF. CDR3 sequence (DNA): TGTGCCAGCAGTTACCGGATACGCTCCTACGAGCAGTACTTC.